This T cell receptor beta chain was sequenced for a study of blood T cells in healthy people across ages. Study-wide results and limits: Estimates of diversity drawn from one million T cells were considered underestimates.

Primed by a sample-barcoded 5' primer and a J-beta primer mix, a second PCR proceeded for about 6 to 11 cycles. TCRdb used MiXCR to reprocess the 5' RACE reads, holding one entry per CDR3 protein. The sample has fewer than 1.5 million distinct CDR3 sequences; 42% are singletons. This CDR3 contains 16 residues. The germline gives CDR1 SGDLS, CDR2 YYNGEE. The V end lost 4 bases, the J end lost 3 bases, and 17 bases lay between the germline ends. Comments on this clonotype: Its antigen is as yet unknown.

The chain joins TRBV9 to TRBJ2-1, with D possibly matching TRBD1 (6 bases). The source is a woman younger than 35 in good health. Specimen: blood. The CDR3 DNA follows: TGTGCCAGCAGCCCGAGGGGTGACAGGATCTACAATGAGCAGTTCTTC. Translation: CASSPRGDRIYNEQFF.